This record covers a single T cell receptor beta chain. This sample is drawn from a study of OX40 agonist ivuxolimab in advanced cancers. V was pared by 4 bases and J by 8 bases, with 8 bases of the junction left unmatched. The CDR3 runs to 13 residues. In germline, CDR1 is SGDLS, CDR2 YYNGEE. Sequencing used immunoSEQ multiplex PCR; TCRdb keeps in-frame clones, though not all of them. Altogether fewer than 75,000 clones are present, roughly 87% being singletons, with the ten largest covering 2.5% to 3%. This sequence was found in an adult with an advanced solid tumor such as melanoma, head and neck, liver or kidney cancer. The J gene is TRBJ1-2, the V gene TRBV9; 7 bases are shared with TRBD1. The sample here was CD4+ or CD8+ T cells sorted from blood, taken in a trial of the OX40 agonist ivuxolimab. The CDR3 protein is CASSSRDRTGYTF. In DNA, the CDR3 is TGTGCCAGCAGCTCGCGGGACAGAACAGGCTACACCTTC.